This TCR beta chain emerged from a study of stem cell transplantation in POMP-related autoinflammatory disease. About the research overall: The study hypothesized thymoproteasome defects skew the TRB repertoire via impaired CD8+ selection. After transplant, neutrophils and platelets showed 100% graft donor chimerism through one year. Pre-transplant patients had naive-skewed CD4+ T cells and few CD8+ T cells. Study results and limitations: PRAID patients trended toward lower TRB diversity and higher clonality in all analyzed T-cell subsets.

Per the germline V gene, CDR1 is SGHRS and CDR2 is YFSETQ. The V gene end was trimmed by 4 bases and the J gene end by 3 bases; junction bases not matched to a gene: 11. The CDR3 loop spans 16 amino acids. In the case of this clone: What it binds is unknown.

Clones were sequenced by immunoSEQ multiplex PCR, and TCRdb holds only the in-frame ones, with some missing. The table includes roughly 70,000 clones, approximately 91% detected once. This material consisted of CD4+ T cells from PBMCs, taken after stem cell transplantation. This sequence originates from a human patient with POMP-related autoinflammation and immune dysregulation (PRAID). Some T cells may possibly be graft donor cells. This chain uses TRBV5-1 with TRBJ2-3; 7 bases map to TRBD2. DNA of the CDR3: TGCGCCAGCAGCACGCGGGACTACCCAGGGACAGATACGCAGTATTTT. Translation: CASSTRDYPGTDTQYF.